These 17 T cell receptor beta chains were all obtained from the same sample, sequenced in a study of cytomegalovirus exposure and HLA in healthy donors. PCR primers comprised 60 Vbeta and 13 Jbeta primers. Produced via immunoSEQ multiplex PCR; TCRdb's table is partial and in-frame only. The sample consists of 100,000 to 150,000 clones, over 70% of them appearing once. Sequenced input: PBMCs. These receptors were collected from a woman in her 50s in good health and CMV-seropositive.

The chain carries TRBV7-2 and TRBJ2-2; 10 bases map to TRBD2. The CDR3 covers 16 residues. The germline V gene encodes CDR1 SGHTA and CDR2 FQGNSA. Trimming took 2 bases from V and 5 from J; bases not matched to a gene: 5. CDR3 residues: CASSLLAGDETGELFF. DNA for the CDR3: TGTGCCAGCAGCTTACTAGCGGGGGATGAGACCGGGGAGCTGTTTTTT.

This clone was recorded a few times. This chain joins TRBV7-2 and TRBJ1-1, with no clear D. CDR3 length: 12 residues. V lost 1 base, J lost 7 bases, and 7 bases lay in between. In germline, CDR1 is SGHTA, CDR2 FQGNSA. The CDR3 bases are TGTGCCAGCAGCTTAGATGAGCTTGAAGCTTTCTTT. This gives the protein CASSLDELEAFF.

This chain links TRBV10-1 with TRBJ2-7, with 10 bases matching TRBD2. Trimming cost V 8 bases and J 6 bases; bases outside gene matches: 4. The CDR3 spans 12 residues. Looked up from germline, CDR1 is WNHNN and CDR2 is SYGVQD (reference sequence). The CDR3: CASQAGGPEQYF. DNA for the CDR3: TGCGCCAGCCAAGCGGGAGGGCCCGAGCAGTACTTC.

The CDR3 sequence: CASRGLAVHSYEQYF. CDR3 nucleotide sequence: TGTGCCAGCAGAGGCCTAGCTGTCCACTCCTACGAGCAGTACTTC. V and J are TRBV5-8 and TRBJ2-7; tentatively, D is TRBD2 (5 bases). The CDR3 loop spans 15 amino acids. Germline V gene sequence: CDR1 SGHTS, CDR2 YDEGEE. With 5 bases removed from V and 0 bases from J, the gap between germline ends came to 15 bases.

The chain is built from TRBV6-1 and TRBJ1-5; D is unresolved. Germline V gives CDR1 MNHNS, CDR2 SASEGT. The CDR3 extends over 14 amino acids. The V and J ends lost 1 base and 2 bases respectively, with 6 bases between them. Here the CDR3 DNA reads TGTGCCAGCAGTGAAGTGCAGGGCAATCAGCCCCAGCATTTT. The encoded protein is CASSEVQGNQPQHF.

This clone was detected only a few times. CDR3 sequence reads: CASSLLSGDEQFF. In DNA, the CDR3 is TGTGCCAGTTCCCTCCTCTCGGGGGACGAGCAGTTCTTC. The chain carries TRBV19 and TRBJ2-1, with D possibly matching TRBD2 (6 bases). V gave up 8 bases and J gave up 10 bases, with 18 bases separating them. The V gene's germline CDR1 is LNHDA and CDR2 SQIVND (reference sequence). The CDR3 is made up of 13 amino acids.

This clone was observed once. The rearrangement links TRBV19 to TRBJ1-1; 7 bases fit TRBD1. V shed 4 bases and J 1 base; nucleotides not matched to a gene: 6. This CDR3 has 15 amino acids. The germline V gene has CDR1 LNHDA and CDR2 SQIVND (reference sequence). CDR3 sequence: CASSNPWTGNTEAFF. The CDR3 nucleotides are TGTGCCAGTAGTAACCCTTGGACAGGGAACACTGAAGCTTTCTTT.

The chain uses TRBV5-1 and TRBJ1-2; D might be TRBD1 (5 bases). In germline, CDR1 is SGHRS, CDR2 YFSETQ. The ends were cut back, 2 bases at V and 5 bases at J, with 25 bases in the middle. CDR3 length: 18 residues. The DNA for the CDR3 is TGCGCCAGCAGCTTCGGATTAGTCCTGTCGGGGGTGAGTTATGGCTACACCTTC. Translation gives CASSFGLVLSGVSYGYTF.

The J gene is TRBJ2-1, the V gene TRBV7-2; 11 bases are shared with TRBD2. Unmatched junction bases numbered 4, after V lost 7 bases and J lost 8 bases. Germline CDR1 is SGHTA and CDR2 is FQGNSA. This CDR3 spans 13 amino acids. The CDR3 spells CASNLAGGDEQFF. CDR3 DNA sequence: TGTGCCAGCAATTTAGCGGGAGGGGATGAGCAGTTCTTC.

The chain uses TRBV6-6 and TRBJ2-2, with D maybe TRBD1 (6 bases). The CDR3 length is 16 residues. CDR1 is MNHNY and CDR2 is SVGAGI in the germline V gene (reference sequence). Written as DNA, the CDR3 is TGTGTTTCCGGGACATTTCAGTTTACCACTCCCGGGGAGCTGTTTTTT. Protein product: CVSGTFQFTTPGELFF.

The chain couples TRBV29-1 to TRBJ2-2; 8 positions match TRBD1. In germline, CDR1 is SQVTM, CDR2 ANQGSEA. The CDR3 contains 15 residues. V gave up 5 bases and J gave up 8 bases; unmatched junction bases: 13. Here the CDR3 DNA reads TGCAGCGTTTATATACCGGGACAGGAATTAGGGGAGCTGTTTTTT. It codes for CSVYIPGQELGELFF.

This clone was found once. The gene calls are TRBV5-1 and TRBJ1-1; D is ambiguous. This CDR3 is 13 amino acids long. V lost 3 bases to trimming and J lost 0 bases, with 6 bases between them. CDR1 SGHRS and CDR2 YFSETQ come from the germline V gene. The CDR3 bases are TGCGCCAGCAGCTCCATTCTGAACACTGAAGCTTTCTTT. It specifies CASSSILNTEAFF.

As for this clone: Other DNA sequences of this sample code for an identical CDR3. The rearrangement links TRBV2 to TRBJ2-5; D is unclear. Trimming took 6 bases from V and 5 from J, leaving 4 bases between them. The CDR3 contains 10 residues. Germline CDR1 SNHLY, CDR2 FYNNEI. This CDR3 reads CASSRETQYF. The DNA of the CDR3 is TGTGCCAGCAGCCGGGAGACCCAGTACTTC.

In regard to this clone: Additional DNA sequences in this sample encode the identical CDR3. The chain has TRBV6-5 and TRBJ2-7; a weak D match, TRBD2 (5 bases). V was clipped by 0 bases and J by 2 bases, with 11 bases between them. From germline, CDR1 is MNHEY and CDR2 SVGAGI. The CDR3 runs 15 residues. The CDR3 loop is CASSYSRGGPYEQYF. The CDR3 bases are TGTGCCAGCAGTTACTCGAGAGGAGGCCCCTACGAGCAGTACTTC.

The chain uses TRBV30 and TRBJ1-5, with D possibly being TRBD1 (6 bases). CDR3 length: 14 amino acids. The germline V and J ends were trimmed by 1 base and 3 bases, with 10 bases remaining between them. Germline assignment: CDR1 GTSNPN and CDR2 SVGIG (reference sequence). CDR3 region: CAWSGRGANQPQHF. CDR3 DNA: TGTGCCTGGAGTGGCAGGGGTGCCAATCAGCCCCAGCATTTT.

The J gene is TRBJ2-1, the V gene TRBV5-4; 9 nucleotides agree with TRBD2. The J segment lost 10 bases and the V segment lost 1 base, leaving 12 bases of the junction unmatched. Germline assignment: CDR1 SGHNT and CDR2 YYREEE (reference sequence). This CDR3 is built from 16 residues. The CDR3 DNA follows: TGTGCCAGCAGCTTGAAGTCGGGCGGGGGGGCCGGAGAGCAGTTCTTC. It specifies CASSLKSGGGAGEQFF.

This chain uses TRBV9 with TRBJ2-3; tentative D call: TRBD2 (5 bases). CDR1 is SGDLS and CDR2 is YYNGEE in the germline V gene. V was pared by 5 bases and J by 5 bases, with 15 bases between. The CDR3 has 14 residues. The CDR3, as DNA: TGTGCCAGCAGTACGAGGAGGTTATTAGATACGCAGTATTTT. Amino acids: CASSTRRLLDTQYF.